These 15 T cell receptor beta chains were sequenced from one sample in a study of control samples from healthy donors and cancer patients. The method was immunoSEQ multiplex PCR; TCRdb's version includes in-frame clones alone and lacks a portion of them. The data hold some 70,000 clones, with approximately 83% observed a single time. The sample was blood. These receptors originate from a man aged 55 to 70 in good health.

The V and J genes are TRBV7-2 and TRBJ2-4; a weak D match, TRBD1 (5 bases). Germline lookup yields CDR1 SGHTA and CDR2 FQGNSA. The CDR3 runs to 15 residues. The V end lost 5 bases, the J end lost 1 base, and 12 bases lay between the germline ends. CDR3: CASSPQGFAKNIQYF. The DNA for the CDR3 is TGTGCCAGCAGCCCGCAGGGTTTTGCCAAAAACATTCAGTACTTC.

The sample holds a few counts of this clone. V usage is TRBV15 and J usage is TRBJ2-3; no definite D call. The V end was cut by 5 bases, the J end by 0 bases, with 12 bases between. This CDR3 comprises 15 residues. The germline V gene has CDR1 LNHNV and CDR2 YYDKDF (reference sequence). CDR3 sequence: CATSPRLSSTDTQYF. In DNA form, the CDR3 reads TGTGCCACCAGCCCTAGACTGAGCAGCACAGATACGCAGTATTTT.

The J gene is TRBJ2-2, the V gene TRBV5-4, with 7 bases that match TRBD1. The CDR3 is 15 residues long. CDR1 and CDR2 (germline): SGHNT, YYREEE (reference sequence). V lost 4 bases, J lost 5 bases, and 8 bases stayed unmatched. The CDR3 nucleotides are TGTGCCAGCAGCCGGAGTACAGGGGTTACCGGGGAGCTGTTTTTT. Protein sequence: CASSRSTGVTGELFF.

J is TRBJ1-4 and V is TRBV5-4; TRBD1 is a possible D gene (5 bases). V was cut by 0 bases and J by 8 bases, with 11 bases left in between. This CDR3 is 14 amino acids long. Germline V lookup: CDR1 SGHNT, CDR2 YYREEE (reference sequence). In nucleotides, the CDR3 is TGTGCCAGCAGCTTGGATCAGGGTCGGGAAAAACTGTTTTTT. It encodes CASSLDQGREKLFF. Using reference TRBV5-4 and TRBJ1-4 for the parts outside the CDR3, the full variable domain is ETGVTQSPTHLIKTRGQQVTLRCSSQSGHNTVSWYQQALGQGPQFIFQYYREEENGRGNFPPRFSGLQFPNYSSELNVNALELDDSALYLCASSLDQGREKLFFGSGTQLSVL.

The CDR3 loop reads CASSQEGTGLYGRQQFF. DNA of the CDR3: TGCGCCAGCAGCCAAGAAGGGACCGGGTTATACGGACGGCAGCAGTTCTTC. V gene TRBV4-3 combines with J gene TRBJ2-1, with D perhaps given as TRBD1 or TRBD2 (5 bases each). Trimming took 0 bases from V and 11 from J, leaving 23 bases between them. Per germline, CDR1 LGHNA and CDR2 YSLEER. This CDR3 has 17 amino acids.

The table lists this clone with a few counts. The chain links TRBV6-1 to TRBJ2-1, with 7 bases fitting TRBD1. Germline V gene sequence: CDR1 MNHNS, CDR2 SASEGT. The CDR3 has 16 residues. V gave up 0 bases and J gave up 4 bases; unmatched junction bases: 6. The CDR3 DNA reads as TGTGCCAGCAGTGAAGCCTGGGGGACAGCTTACAATGAGCAGTTCTTC. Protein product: CASSEAWGTAYNEQFF.

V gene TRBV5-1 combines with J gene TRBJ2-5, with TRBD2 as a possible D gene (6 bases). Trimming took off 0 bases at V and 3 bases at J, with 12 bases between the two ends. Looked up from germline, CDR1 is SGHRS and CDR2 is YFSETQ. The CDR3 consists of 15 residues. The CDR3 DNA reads TGCGCCAGCAGCTTGGTACTAGCTGCTGAAGAGACCCAGTACTTC. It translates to CASSLVLAAEETQYF.

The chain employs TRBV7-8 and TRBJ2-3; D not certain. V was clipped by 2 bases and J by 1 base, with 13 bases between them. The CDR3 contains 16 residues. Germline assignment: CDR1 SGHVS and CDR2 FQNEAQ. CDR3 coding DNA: TGTGCCAGCAGCTTACGGGCACAGACTCGCACAGATACGCAGTATTTT. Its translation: CASSLRAQTRTDTQYF.

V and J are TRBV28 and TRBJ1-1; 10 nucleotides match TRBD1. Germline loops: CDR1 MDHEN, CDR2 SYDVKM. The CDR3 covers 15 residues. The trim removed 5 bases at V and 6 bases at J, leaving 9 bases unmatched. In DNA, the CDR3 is TGTGCCAGCAGTGGGGGTGGACAGGGGGTCTCTGAAGCTTTCTTT. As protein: CASSGGGQGVSEAFF.

The CDR3 DNA is TGTGCCAGCAGTTCGACAGGGCCGGTCTTTTTGCAGTACTTC. This sequence encodes CASSSTGPVFLQYF. The rearrangement uses TRBV28 and TRBJ2-7, with 7 bases identical to TRBD1. This CDR3 spans 14 amino acids. J lost 9 bases, V lost 4 bases, and 12 bases had no gene match. Germline lookup yields CDR1 MDHEN and CDR2 SYDVKM.

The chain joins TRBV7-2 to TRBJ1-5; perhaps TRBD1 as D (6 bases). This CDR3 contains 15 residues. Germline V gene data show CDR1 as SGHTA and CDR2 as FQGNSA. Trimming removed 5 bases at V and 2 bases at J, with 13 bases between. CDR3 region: CASSGTTWGNQPQHF. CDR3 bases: TGTGCCAGCAGCGGGACAACCTGGGGCAATCAGCCCCAGCATTTT.

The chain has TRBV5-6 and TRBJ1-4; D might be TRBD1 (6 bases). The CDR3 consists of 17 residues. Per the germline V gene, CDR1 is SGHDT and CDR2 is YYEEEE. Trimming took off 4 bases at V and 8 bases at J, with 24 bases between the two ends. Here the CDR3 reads CASSDTSTGTLGEKLFF. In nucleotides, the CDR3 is TGTGCCAGCAGCGATACAAGCACAGGGACGTTGGGGGAAAAACTGTTTTTT.

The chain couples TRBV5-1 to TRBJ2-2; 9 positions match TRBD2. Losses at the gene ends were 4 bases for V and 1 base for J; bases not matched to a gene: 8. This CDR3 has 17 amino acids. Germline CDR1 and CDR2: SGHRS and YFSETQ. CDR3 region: CASSMISGGLNTGELFF. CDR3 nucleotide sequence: TGCGCCAGCAGCATGATTAGCGGGGGTTTGAACACCGGGGAGCTGTTTTTT.

The CDR3 region is CGYCSGRTDTQYF. The DNA for the CDR3 is TGCGGGTATTGTAGCGGCCGCACAGATACGCAGTATTTT. The chain links TRBV29-1 to TRBJ2-3, with TRBD2 as a possible D gene (6 bases). The CDR3 runs 13 residues. The germline V gene encodes CDR1 SQVTM and CDR2 ANQGSEA.

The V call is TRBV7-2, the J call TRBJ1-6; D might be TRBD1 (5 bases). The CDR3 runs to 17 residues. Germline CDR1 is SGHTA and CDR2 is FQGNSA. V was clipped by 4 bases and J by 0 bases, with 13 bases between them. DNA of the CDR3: TGTGCCAGCAGCTCCCGGGACTTTCCCTCCTATAATTCACCCCTCCACTTT. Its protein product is CASSSRDFPSYNSPLHF.